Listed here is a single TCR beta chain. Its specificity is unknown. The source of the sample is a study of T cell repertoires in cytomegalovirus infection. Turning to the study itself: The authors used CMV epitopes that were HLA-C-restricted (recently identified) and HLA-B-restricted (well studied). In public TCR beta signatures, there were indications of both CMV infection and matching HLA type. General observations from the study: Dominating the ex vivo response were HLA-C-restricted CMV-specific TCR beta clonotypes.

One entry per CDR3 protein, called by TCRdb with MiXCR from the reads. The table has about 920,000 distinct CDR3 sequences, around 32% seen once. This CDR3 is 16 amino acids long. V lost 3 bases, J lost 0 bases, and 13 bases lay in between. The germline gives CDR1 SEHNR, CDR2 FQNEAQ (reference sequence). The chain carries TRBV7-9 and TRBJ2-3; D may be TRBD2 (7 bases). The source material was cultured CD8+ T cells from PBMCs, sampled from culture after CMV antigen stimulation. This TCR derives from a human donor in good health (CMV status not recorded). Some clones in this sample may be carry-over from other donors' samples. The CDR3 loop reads CASSFPRGGSTDTQYF. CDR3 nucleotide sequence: TGTGCCAGCAGCTTCCCAAGGGGGGGGAGCACAGATACGCAGTATTTT. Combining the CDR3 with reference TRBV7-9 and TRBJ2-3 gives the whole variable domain DTGVSQNPRHKITKRGQNVTFRCDPISEHNRLYWYRQTLGQGPEFLTYFQNEAQLEKSRLLSDRFSAERPKGSFSTLEIQRTEQGDSAMYLCASSFPRGGSTDTQYFGPGTRLTVL.